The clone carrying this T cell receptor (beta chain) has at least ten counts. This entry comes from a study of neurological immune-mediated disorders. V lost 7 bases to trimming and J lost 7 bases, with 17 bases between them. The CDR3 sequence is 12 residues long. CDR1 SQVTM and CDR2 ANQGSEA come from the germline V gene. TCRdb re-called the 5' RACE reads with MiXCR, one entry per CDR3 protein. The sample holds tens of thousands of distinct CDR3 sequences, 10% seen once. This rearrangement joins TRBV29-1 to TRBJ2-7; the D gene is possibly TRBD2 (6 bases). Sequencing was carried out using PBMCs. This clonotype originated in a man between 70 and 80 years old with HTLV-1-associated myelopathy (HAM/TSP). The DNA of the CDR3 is TGCAGCGCCGACGGCGGGACCGGGGAGCAGTACTTC. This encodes CSADGGTGEQYF.